The next 24 T cell receptor beta chains were all read from a single sample in a study of blood T cell repertoires in COVID-19. Some clones are missing from TCRdb's copy, which holds only in-frame ones; the method was immunoSEQ multiplex PCR. The repertoire holds about 240,000 clones, with roughly 86% as singletons. The sample consisted of PBMCs or T cells enriched from blood (not recorded which). Source of these receptors: a woman between 40 and 50 years old with acute COVID-19.

The chain carries TRBV20-1 and TRBJ1-2; D is undetermined. This CDR3 has 12 amino acids. Per the germline V gene, CDR1 is DFQATT and CDR2 is SNEGSKA (reference sequence). V lost 3 bases and J lost 4, with 9 bases in between. This CDR3 is CSASVLTYGYTF. The CDR3 DNA reads TGCAGTGCTAGTGTGCTAACCTATGGCTACACCTTC.

The chain is built from TRBV28 and TRBJ2-2, with 10 bases identical to TRBD2. The CDR3 extends over 16 amino acids. After removal of 7 bases from V and 3 bases from J, the junction contained 8 bases not matched to a gene. Germline V gives CDR1 MDHEN, CDR2 SYDVKM. The CDR3 DNA sequence: TGTGCCAGCACAACATTAGCGGGAGGTCACACCGGGGAGCTGTTTTTT. This translates into CASTTLAGGHTGELFF.

The V call is TRBV28, the J call TRBJ1-1, with D uncertain. V lost 7 bases, J lost 0 bases, and 12 bases lay in between. Germline loops: CDR1 MDHEN, CDR2 SYDVKM. The CDR3 spans 14 residues. The CDR3 nucleotides are TGTGCCAGCAAATTCTCAGGAATGAACACTGAAGCTTTCTTT. Translation: CASKFSGMNTEAFF.

This clone has more than one count but fewer than ten. The V and J genes are TRBV7-9 and TRBJ2-1, with 10 bases that match TRBD2. The CDR3 has 16 amino acids. The V and J ends lost 0 bases and 7 bases, in that order; junction bases with no gene match: 6. Germline-derived CDR1 and CDR2 are SEHNR and FQNEAQ (reference sequence). The DNA for the CDR3 is TGTGCCAGCAGCTTAGCGGTCCTAGCGGGAGTTAATGAGCAGTTCTTC. Translation gives CASSLAVLAGVNEQFF.

The chain uses TRBV5-1 and TRBJ2-5; D is possibly TRBD1 (6 bases). The CDR3 is 14 residues long. Trimming took off 4 bases at V and 5 bases at J, with 15 bases between the two ends. The germline gives CDR1 SGHRS, CDR2 YFSETQ. CDR3 nucleotide sequence: TGCGCCAGCAGCCAGGGGACACTTCAGGAGACCCAGTACTTC. Its translation is CASSQGTLQETQYF.

The chain combines TRBV11-3 with TRBJ2-3; no reliable D call. In germline, CDR1 is SGHNT, CDR2 YENEEA. The CDR3 extends over 13 amino acids. Trimming removed 0 bases from V and 4 bases from J, with 5 bases in between. The CDR3 coding sequence is TGTGCCAGCAGCTTAGAGGCGGCAGATACGCAGTATTTT. This gives the protein CASSLEAADTQYF. Full variable domain (rest looked up from reference TRBV11-3 and TRBJ2-3): EAGVVQSPRYKIIEKKQPVAFWCNPISGHNTLYWYLQNLGQGPELLIRYENEEAVDDSQLPKDRFSAERLKGVDSTLKIQPAELGDSAVYLCASSLEAADTQYFGPGTRLTVL.

The chain joins TRBV4-1 to TRBJ1-4; D ambiguous. The CDR3 consists of 16 residues. The germline V gene has CDR1 MGHRA and CDR2 YSYEKL. V was clipped by 2 bases and J by 1 base, with 11 bases between them. CDR3 nucleotides: TGCGCCAGCAGCCAAAGCCGATTTAGAACTAATGAAAAACTGTTTTTT. It specifies CASSQSRFRTNEKLFF.

The CDR3 DNA sequence: TGCGCCAGCAGCCAAGCTTACAGATTCTCCTACGAGCAGTACTTC. Protein product: CASSQAYRFSYEQYF. V usage is TRBV4-1 and J usage is TRBJ2-7; D is unclear. The CDR3 is made up of 15 amino acids. In germline, CDR1 is MGHRA, CDR2 YSYEKL. V lost 1 base and J 0 bases, leaving 10 bases between the germline ends.

The chain is built from TRBV12-5 and TRBJ2-3; 12 bases agree with TRBD2. Germline lookup yields CDR1 LGHNT and CDR2 FRNRAP. CDR3 length equals 18 residues. V trimming: 4 bases; J trimming: 0 bases; junction bases outside the gene matches: 8. The CDR3 here is CASGSPRGLAGSTDTQYF. The CDR3 DNA is TGTGCTAGTGGTTCGCCACGGGGACTAGCGGGCAGCACAGATACGCAGTATTTT.

The rearrangement links TRBV6-5 to TRBJ2-7, with 8 bases lining up with TRBD2. The CDR3 loop spans 15 amino acids. J gave up 1 base and V 7 bases, and 9 bases lay outside the gene matches. Germline values: CDR1 MNHEY, CDR2 SVGAGI. CDR3 protein: CASTKYTSGSYEQYF. The CDR3 DNA reads TGTGCCAGCACCAAGTACACTAGCGGTTCCTACGAGCAGTACTTC.

This chain joins TRBV7-8 and TRBJ1-2; tentatively, D is TRBD1 (6 bases). The ends were cut back, 0 bases at V and 7 bases at J, with 18 bases in the middle. This CDR3 spans 16 amino acids. Germline values: CDR1 SGHVS, CDR2 FQNEAQ. CDR3 amino acids: CASSLAYTGSMSGYTF. The CDR3 DNA reads as TGTGCCAGCAGCTTAGCGTATACAGGGAGCATGTCTGGCTACACCTTC. Supplemented by reference TRBV7-8 and TRBJ1-2, the full variable domain reads GAGVSQSPRYKVAKRGQDVALRCDPISGHVSLFWYQQALGQGPEFLTYFQNEAQLDKSGLPSDRFFAERPEGSVSTLKIQRTQQEDSAVYLCASSLAYTGSMSGYTFGSGTRLTVV.

This chain connects TRBV19 to TRBJ1-5, with 7 positions matching TRBD1. V lost 6 bases and J lost 6; bases outside the gene matches: 8. Per the germline V gene, CDR1 is LNHDA and CDR2 is SQIVND (reference sequence). The CDR3 is made up of 14 amino acids. The CDR3 here is CASSPTGRAQPQHF. Written as DNA, the CDR3 is TGTGCCAGTAGCCCGACAGGGCGGGCTCAGCCCCAGCATTTT.

The chain links TRBV6-2 or TRBV6-3 to TRBJ2-4; D may be TRBD1 (5 bases). V gave up 1 base and J gave up 4 bases, with 11 bases separating them. Germline values: CDR1 MNHEY, CDR2 SVGEGT. The CDR3 is 15 amino acids. CDR3 protein: CASSYWTSEKNIQYF. CDR3 DNA sequence: TGTGCCAGCAGTTACTGGACAAGCGAAAAAAACATTCAGTACTTC.

V is TRBV3-1 (or the pseudogene TRBV3-2) and J is TRBJ1-1; D perhaps matches TRBD1 (6 bases). The CDR3 is 14 residues long. Trimming pared 3 bases from V and 1 base from J, leaving 9 bases between. In germline, CDR1 is LGHDT, CDR2 YNNKEL (reference sequence). CDR3 amino acids: CASSQQGSNTEAFF. The CDR3 DNA reads as TGTGCCAGCAGCCAGCAGGGGTCGAACACTGAAGCTTTCTTT.

The chain employs TRBV19 and TRBJ2-7; maybe TRBD2 (6 bases). Trimming removed 5 bases at V and 3 bases at J, with 17 bases between. This CDR3 contains 15 residues. The V gene's germline CDR1 is LNHDA and CDR2 SQIVND (reference sequence). The CDR3 nucleotides read TGTGCCAGTAGTGGACTAAGCAGGTCGGGCTACGAGCAGTACTTC. Translating it yields CASSGLSRSGYEQYF.

This rearrangement joins TRBV6-5 to TRBJ2-7; the match to TRBD1 covers 8 bases. V was pared by 6 bases and J by 3 bases, with 10 bases of the junction left unmatched. Germline V gene data show CDR1 as MNHEY and CDR2 as SVGAGI. The CDR3 is made up of 15 amino acids. The DNA of the CDR3 is TGTGCCAGCAGCTCCCCCGGGACAGGTCGCTACGAGCAGTACTTC. Translation: CASSSPGTGRYEQYF.

This chain links TRBV27 with TRBJ1-1, with a tentative D call TRBD1 (6 bases). Germline-derived CDR1 and CDR2 are MNHEY and SMNVEV (reference sequence). This CDR3 has 16 amino acids. Trimming took off 0 bases at V and 1 base at J, with 12 bases between the two ends. The CDR3 loop reads CASSLSTGISNTEAFF. In nucleotides, the CDR3 is TGTGCCAGCAGTTTATCCACAGGGATTTCGAACACTGAAGCTTTCTTT.

The chain joins TRBV29-1 to TRBJ2-2; D remains ambiguous. Germline V CDR1 and CDR2: SQVTM, ANQGSEA. CDR3 length equals 13 residues. V was cut by 3 bases and J by 4 bases, with 9 bases left in between. The DNA of the CDR3 is TGCAGCGTTGATTCTTCAGGCACCGGGGAGCTGTTTTTT. It specifies CSVDSSGTGELFF.

The chain has TRBV4-2 and TRBJ2-5, with 7 bases identical to TRBD2. Per germline, CDR1 LGHNA and CDR2 YNFKEQ. This CDR3 has 15 amino acids. With V trimmed by 0 bases and J by 3 bases, 4 bases remained unmatched. The CDR3 region has the DNA TGTGCCAGCAGCCAAGATGGAGCGGGGAAAGAGACCCAGTACTTC. Its translation: CASSQDGAGKETQYF.

The chain has TRBV4-2 and TRBJ2-7, with TRBD2 matching over 8 bases. The CDR3 spans 16 residues. CDR1 is LGHNA, CDR2 YNFKEQ, per germline. The trim removed 1 base at V and 0 bases at J, leaving 5 bases unmatched. DNA of the CDR3: TGTGCCAGCAGCCAAGCTGGGAGCGGGAGCTCCTACGAGCAGTACTTC. This gives the protein CASSQAGSGSSYEQYF.

The chain couples TRBV5-1 to TRBJ2-5; 7 nucleotides agree with TRBD1. The V gene's germline CDR1 is SGHRS and CDR2 YFSETQ. The trim removed 4 bases at V and 0 bases at J, leaving 6 bases unmatched. CDR3 length: 15 residues. CDR3 protein: CASSSITGDQETQYF. The CDR3 coding sequence is TGCGCCAGCAGCAGCATTACAGGGGACCAAGAGACCCAGTACTTC.

This clone was recorded once. The genes are TRBV2 and TRBJ2-2; D is possibly TRBD2 (5 bases). This CDR3 contains 15 residues. Germline V gene sequence: CDR1 SNHLY, CDR2 FYNNEI. Trimming took off 6 bases at V and 3 bases at J, with 14 bases between the two ends. CDR3 DNA sequence: TGTGCCAGCAGCGCGATTCGGGGAGACACCGGGGAGCTGTTTTTT. Translation: CASSAIRGDTGELFF.

J is TRBJ1-1 and V is TRBV5-4, with TRBD1 matching 8 bases. The junction had 6 bases not matched to a gene; V was cut back by 0 bases and J by 5 bases. This CDR3 region has 15 residues. The germline V gene encodes CDR1 SGHNT and CDR2 YYREEE (reference sequence). The CDR3 DNA follows: TGTGCCAGCAGCTTGGAATTGGACAGGGCAACTGAAGCTTTCTTT. This encodes CASSLELDRATEAFF.

CDR3 sequence: CASSLAAAAQYGYTF. The CDR3 region has the DNA TGCGCCAGCAGCTTGGCGGCGGCCGCCCAGTATGGCTACACCTTC. The genes are TRBV5-1 and TRBJ1-2, with D uncertain. CDR3 length: 15 amino acids. CDR1 and CDR2 (germline): SGHRS, YFSETQ. Trimming removed 0 bases at V and 5 bases at J, with 14 bases between.